The 23 T cell receptor beta chains presented below share a single source sample, sequenced in a study of cytomegalovirus exposure and HLA in healthy donors. Primers: 60 Vbeta forward and 13 Jbeta reverse. This table comes from immunoSEQ multiplex PCR, and its TCRdb copy is limited to in-frame clones, with some not included. The profile shows around 150,000 clones, roughly 78% of them singletons. The sequenced sample consisted of PBMCs. These receptors were obtained from a man aged 35-49 years in good health and CMV-seropositive.

This clone occurred a few times. The chain links TRBV11-2 to TRBJ2-7, with 10 positions matching TRBD1. Germline assignment: CDR1 SGHAT and CDR2 FQNNGV. V shed 4 bases, J shed 1 base, and the junction held 13 bases outside the gene matches. CDR3 length equals 18 residues. The CDR3 sequence: CASSSVRKDRGPSYEQYF. CDR3 DNA: TGTGCCAGCAGCTCGGTGCGAAAAGACAGGGGGCCATCCTACGAGCAGTACTTC.

This chain connects TRBV5-1 to TRBJ2-5; 8 nucleotides line up with TRBD2. V lost 0 bases and J lost 11; bases outside the gene matches: 9. CDR1 is SGHRS and CDR2 is YFSETQ in the germline V gene. The CDR3 totals 14 residues. Written as DNA, the CDR3 is TGCGCCAGCAGCTTGGAATTACTAGCGGTAGAGCAGTACTTC. This sequence encodes CASSLELLAVEQYF.

The gene calls are TRBV18 and TRBJ2-3, with TRBD1 matching 8 bases. Germline lookup yields CDR1 KGHSH and CDR2 LQKENI. With 4 bases clipped from V and 4 bases from J, the junction kept 7 bases outside the gene matches. The CDR3 covers 15 residues. CDR3: CASSRDRGWADTQYF. CDR3 bases: TGTGCCAGCTCACGCGACAGGGGTTGGGCAGATACGCAGTATTTT.

About this clone: Other nucleotide sequences from this sample produce the same CDR3. The V call is TRBV5-6, the J call TRBJ2-5, with 11 bases fitting TRBD1. Germline CDR1 SGHDT, CDR2 YYEEEE. This CDR3 contains 15 residues. Losses at the gene ends were 4 bases for V and 4 bases for J; bases not matched to a gene: 6. This chain's CDR3 is CASSLGGTGGETQYF. CDR3 nucleotides: TGTGCCAGCAGCCTGGGCGGGACAGGGGGAGAGACCCAGTACTTC.

This clone was seen repeatedly, ten times or more. CDR3 DNA sequence: TGTGCCAGCAGCCCCCTCGGGAGGCAGCAGAACACTGAAGCTTTCTTT. This gives the protein CASSPLGRQQNTEAFF. This chain joins TRBV7-9 and TRBJ1-1; D uncertain. The CDR3 extends over 16 amino acids. V was clipped by 5 bases and J by 1 base, with 17 bases between them. Looked up from germline, CDR1 is SEHNR and CDR2 is FQNEAQ (reference sequence).

The gene calls are TRBV27 and TRBJ1-3, with TRBD1 as a possible D gene (5 bases). V lost 5 bases and J 0 bases, leaving 11 bases between the germline ends. The CDR3 has 15 amino acids. Per the germline V gene, CDR1 is MNHEY and CDR2 is SMNVEV (reference sequence). This chain's CDR3 is CASSPDSLSGNTIYF. CDR3 nucleotides: TGTGCCAGCAGTCCCGACAGCCTCTCTGGAAACACCATATATTTT.

The V call is TRBV7-9, the J call TRBJ1-1; 8 bases match TRBD1. CDR1 is SEHNR and CDR2 is FQNEAQ in the germline V gene (reference sequence). CDR3 size: 15 residues. J lost 3 bases, V lost 5 bases, and 8 bases had no gene match. The CDR3 nucleotides are TGTGCCAGCAGCCCCCGGACAGGGCTGGACACTGAAGCTTTCTTT. Translation gives CASSPRTGLDTEAFF.

This chain links TRBV15 with TRBJ2-7, with TRBD1 as a possible D gene (6 bases). Germline V CDR1 and CDR2: LNHNV, YYDKDF (reference sequence). Deletions cut 3 bases from V and 6 bases from J, with 9 bases between. This CDR3 region has 12 residues. CDR3 residues: CATSRDRSEQYF. CDR3 DNA sequence: TGTGCCACCAGCAGGGACAGATCCGAGCAGTACTTC.

The V and J genes are TRBV18 and TRBJ1-5; 9 bases fit TRBD1. V was pared by 6 bases and J by 9 bases, with 6 bases of the junction left unmatched. Germline-derived CDR1 and CDR2 are KGHSH and LQKENI. The CDR3 spans 13 residues. CDR3 sequence reads: CASSPGQGRPQHF. CDR3 nucleotide sequence: TGTGCCAGCTCCCCGGGACAGGGTAGGCCCCAGCATTTT.

The genes are TRBV7-6 and TRBJ2-1; D is possibly TRBD1 (5 bases). V gave up 3 bases and J gave up 8 bases, with 14 bases separating them. From germline, CDR1 is SGHVS and CDR2 FNYEAQ. The CDR3 runs 14 residues. CDR3 loop: CASSLADRRHEQFF. The CDR3 nucleotides read TGTGCCAGCAGCTTGGCTGACAGAAGGCATGAGCAGTTCTTC. The whole variable domain, remainder taken from reference TRBV7-6 and TRBJ2-1, is GAGVSQSPRYKVTKRGQDVALRCDPISGHVSLYWYRQALGQGPEFLTYFNYEAQQDKSGLPNDRFSAERPEGSISTLTIQRTEQRDSAMYRCASSLADRRHEQFFGPGTRLTVL.

V usage is TRBV7-9 and J usage is TRBJ2-5; TRBD2 matches at 14 bases. The CDR3 has 15 amino acids. Germline CDR1 reads SEHNR; CDR2 reads FQNEAQ (reference sequence). V dropped 6 bases and J dropped 4; count of bases not matched to a gene: 4. Written as DNA, the CDR3 is TGTGCCAGCAGAACGACTAGCGGGGGGGCAGAGACCCAGTACTTC. Translated: CASRTTSGGAETQYF.

The gene calls are TRBV5-6 and TRBJ2-5, with 7 bases that match TRBD1. The CDR3 has 13 amino acids. The V and J ends lost 3 bases and 6 bases, in that order; junction bases with no gene match: 5. CDR1 is SGHDT and CDR2 is YYEEEE in the germline V gene. DNA of the CDR3: TGTGCCAGCAGCTACGACAGGGTAAAGACCCAGTACTTC. Translated, it gives CASSYDRVKTQYF.

This clone was observed a handful of times. This chain links TRBV4-3 with TRBJ2-5, with 9 bases identical to TRBD2. V was clipped by 0 bases and J by 2 bases; unmatched bases: 4. CDR3 length: 16 amino acids. The germline gives CDR1 LGHNA, CDR2 YSLEER. CDR3 sequence: CASSQERAGGQETQYF. CDR3 sequence (DNA): TGCGCCAGCAGCCAAGAGCGAGCGGGGGGACAAGAGACCCAGTACTTC.

J is TRBJ2-1 and V is TRBV4-3, with D possibly being TRBD2 (7 bases). Germline loops: CDR1 LGHNA, CDR2 YSLEER. Between the trimmed V and J ends, which lost 1 base and 8 bases, there was a span of 18 bases. The CDR3 totals 16 residues. CDR3 in amino acids: CASSQVGRGARDEQFF. The CDR3 DNA follows: TGCGCCAGCAGCCAAGTTGGCCGGGGGGCCAGAGATGAGCAGTTCTTC.

This rearrangement joins TRBV30 to TRBJ1-3; D not resolved. The germline gives CDR1 GTSNPN, CDR2 SVGIG (reference sequence). The CDR3 runs 15 residues. Trimming took 2 bases from V and 0 from J, leaving 11 bases between them. CDR3 protein: CAWSLGRPSGNTIYF. In nucleotides, the CDR3 is TGTGCCTGGAGTTTGGGCAGACCCTCTGGAAACACCATATATTTT.

The rearrangement uses TRBV19 and TRBJ2-7; 8 bases fit TRBD1. Germline V lookup: CDR1 LNHDA, CDR2 SQIVND (reference sequence). Unmatched junction bases numbered 3, after V lost 4 bases and J lost 1 base. The CDR3 is made up of 14 amino acids. The CDR3 nucleotides are TGTGCCAGTAGTAGGACAGGGTCTTCCTACGAGCAGTACTTC. Amino acid sequence: CASSRTGSSYEQYF.

The chain is built from TRBV11-1 and TRBJ1-2; 8 bases line up with TRBD1. The germline gives CDR1 SGHAT, CDR2 FQDESV (reference sequence). CDR3 length equals 14 residues. The V segment lost 2 bases and the J segment 7 bases; nucleotides outside the gene matches: 6. CDR3 sequence (DNA): TGTGCCAGCAGCTTATTTCGCGACAGGGGTGGCTACACCTTC. Translated, it gives CASSLFRDRGGYTF.

The chain combines TRBV28 with TRBJ1-2; a weak D match, TRBD1 (5 bases). V dropped 4 bases and J dropped 2 bases, with 11 bases sitting between them. The CDR3 sequence is 14 residues long. The germline V gene has CDR1 MDHEN and CDR2 SYDVKM. CDR3 DNA sequence: TGTGCCAGCAGTTCCATCCCAGGGAACTATGGCTACACCTTC. It specifies CASSSIPGNYGYTF.

V is TRBV9 and J is TRBJ2-7; D possibly corresponds to TRBD2 (5 bases). V was clipped by 4 bases and J by 3 bases, with 11 bases between them. There are 13 residues in the CDR3. Germline V CDR1 and CDR2: SGDLS, YYNGEE. The DNA of the CDR3 is TGTGCCAGCAGCCCATCGGGAATCTACGAGCAGTACTTC. This gives the protein CASSPSGIYEQYF.

The chain couples TRBV5-4 to TRBJ2-2; 8 nucleotides align to TRBD1. Trimming cost V 0 bases and J 4 bases; bases outside gene matches: 5. CDR3 length: 16 residues. The germline CDR1 and CDR2 sequences are SGHNT and YYREEE (reference sequence). CDR3 sequence: CASSLGQGAATGELFF. Written as DNA, the CDR3 is TGTGCCAGCAGCTTGGGGCAGGGGGCCGCCACCGGGGAGCTGTTTTTT.

This rearrangement joins TRBV12-2 to TRBJ2-1; the listed D gene, TRBD2, was not tested against the DNA. TRBV12-2 is assigned pseudogene status. The CDR3 extends over 12 amino acids. The chain's CDR3 is CASRPGGNEQFF. The CDR3 region has the DNA TGTGCAAGTCGCCCCGGGGGGAACGAGCAGTTCTTC.

The V call is TRBV7-9, the J call TRBJ1-1, with 10 bases that match TRBD1. Germline-derived CDR1 and CDR2 are SEHNR and FQNEAQ (reference sequence). The J segment lost 5 bases and the V segment lost 1 base, leaving 7 bases of the junction unmatched. The CDR3 covers 16 residues. This CDR3 is CASSLGGGQGRTEAFF. In DNA form, the CDR3 reads TGTGCCAGCAGCTTAGGGGGGGGACAGGGGAGGACTGAAGCTTTCTTT.

This clone was seen a few times. The chain links TRBV5-1 to TRBJ1-5; 7 bases fit TRBD1. The CDR3 sequence is 14 residues long. V lost 4 bases and J lost 8; bases outside the gene matches: 9. Looked up from germline, CDR1 is SGHRS and CDR2 is YFSETQ. The CDR3 nucleotides read TGCGCCAGCAGCCGGGACAGCCAAGGAGAGCCCCAGCATTTT. Translating gives CASSRDSQGEPQHF.